These 31 T cell receptor beta chains originate from one sample sequenced in a study of CD8+CD57+ T cells in acquired aplastic anemia. Selection for sequencing was limited to patients who had shown CD8+CD57+ cell expansion by flow cytometry. Genomic DNA served as template for TCR beta VDJ and CDR3 profiling. TCRdb recomputed calls from the reads with MiXCR, one row per CDR3 protein. The sample yields 180,000 or so distinct CDR3 sequences, over 40% seen once. Sequencing used sorted CD4+, CD8+, or CD8+CD57+ T cells (not recorded which) from PBMCs. These TCRs come from a human donor with aplastic anemia.

The chain joins TRBV2 to TRBJ2-7; no firm D call. V was cut by 5 bases and J by 12 bases, with 23 bases left in between. This CDR3 contains 14 residues. Germline loops: CDR1 SNHLY, CDR2 FYNNEI. The CDR3 loop reads CASSPARNGNPSYF. The CDR3 DNA sequence: TGTGCCAGCAGTCCAGCTAGGAACGGCAATCCCTCGTACTTC.

Notes on this clonotype: The germline gene is not matched at one end of the junction; a read error may be the cause. The chain couples TRBV10-3 to TRBJ2-7; D unclear. In germline, CDR1 is ENHRY, CDR2 SYGVKD. CDR3 length equals 15 residues. CDR3 sequence: CASSPVTPRTYEQYF. CDR3 bases: TGTGCCAGCAGTCCCGTAACCCCTCGGACCTACGAGCAGTACTTC.

This clonotype was found many times. V and J are TRBV6-1 and TRBJ1-2; tentative D call: TRBD1 (5 bases). CDR1 MNHNS and CDR2 SASEGT come from the germline V gene. V lost 3 bases and J lost 2, with 10 bases in between. The CDR3 is made up of 14 amino acids. The CDR3 sequence: CASSDPGTNYGYTF. In DNA form, the CDR3 reads TGTGCCAGCAGTGACCCCGGGACCAACTATGGCTACACCTTC.

This clonotype was observed a few times. J is TRBJ2-1 and V is TRBV28; 8 nucleotides line up with TRBD2. The V and J ends lost 3 bases and 9 bases, in that order; junction bases with no gene match: 7. This CDR3 spans 14 amino acids. Germline assignment: CDR1 MDHEN and CDR2 SYDVKM. The CDR3, as DNA: TGTGCCAGCAGTTTCAGCGGGAGAATGATTGAGCAGTTCTTC. Translation: CASSFSGRMIEQFF.

This chain connects TRBV24-1 to TRBJ2-7; 8 nucleotides line up with TRBD1. The trim removed 3 bases at V and 0 bases at J, leaving 6 bases unmatched. Germline V gives CDR1 KGHDR, CDR2 SFDVKD. The CDR3 is made up of 16 amino acids. The CDR3, as DNA: TGTGCCACCAGTGATACGGCCGGGACAGGCTCCTACGAGCAGTACTTC. Encoded protein: CATSDTAGTGSYEQYF.

This clonotype has more than one count but fewer than ten. Given a much more abundant clone one base away, this may be a read error. This sequence joins TRBV5-1 and TRBJ2-3, with 9 bases identical to TRBD2. Germline assignment: CDR1 SGHRS and CDR2 YFSETQ. V shed 2 bases and J 6 bases; nucleotides not matched to a gene: 7. The length of the CDR3 is 15 residues. The CDR3 loop is CASSFGIAGADTQYF. For the CDR3, the DNA is TGCGCCAGCAGCTTTGGGATAGCGGGAGCCGATACGCAGTATTTT.

The chain joins TRBV24-1 to TRBJ2-1; 9 bases fit TRBD2. The CDR3 totals 15 residues. The V gene end was trimmed by 11 bases and the J gene end by 6 bases; junction bases not matched to a gene: 13. Germline CDR1 reads KGHDR; CDR2 reads SFDVKD. The CDR3 region has the DNA TGTGCCAGCACTCCCGGGGAGCGGGAGGCCAATGAGCAGTTCTTC. Protein: CASTPGEREANEQFF.

The gene calls are TRBV5-1 and TRBJ1-2; 7 nucleotides agree with TRBD1. There are 12 residues in the CDR3. V shed 3 bases, J shed 8 bases, and the junction held 4 bases outside the gene matches. From germline, CDR1 is SGHRS and CDR2 YFSETQ. The CDR3 bases are TGCGCCAGCAGCTCAGGACAGGCGGGCTACACCTTC. It encodes CASSSGQAGYTF.

The chain combines TRBV2 with TRBJ1-5, with 8 bases identical to TRBD1. The CDR3 covers 13 residues. The V gene end was trimmed by 7 bases and the J gene end by 5 bases; junction bases not matched to a gene: 4. Per germline, CDR1 SNHLY and CDR2 FYNNEI. The CDR3 protein is CASTSGGHQPQHF. The CDR3 coding sequence is TGTGCCAGCACGTCAGGGGGCCATCAGCCCCAGCATTTT.

This clonotype was seen repeatedly, ten times or more. The rearrangement uses TRBV10-3 and TRBJ2-1; unclear D gene. CDR1 is ENHRY and CDR2 is SYGVKD in the germline V gene. Between the trimmed V and J ends, which lost 10 bases and 0 bases, there was a span of 16 bases. The CDR3 is made up of 15 amino acids. CDR3 sequence reads: CATSEILISYNEQFF. CDR3 sequence (DNA): TGTGCCACATCAGAAATCCTCATCTCCTACAATGAGCAGTTCTTC.

The chain recombines TRBV18 with TRBJ2-5; D gene uncertain. Per germline, CDR1 KGHSH and CDR2 LQKENI. This CDR3 contains 15 residues. V was shortened by 3 bases and J by 0 bases, with 11 bases between the two germline ends. CDR3 region: CASSPDPGYQETQYF. The DNA of the CDR3 is TGTGCCAGCTCACCCGATCCGGGCTACCAAGAGACCCAGTACTTC.

J is TRBJ2-7 and V is TRBV19; tentatively, D is TRBD1 (5 bases). This CDR3 is built from 14 residues. The V gene's germline CDR1 is LNHDA and CDR2 SQIVND (reference sequence). Trimming shortened V by 6 bases and J by 3 bases, and 15 bases separated the two germline ends. The CDR3 reads CASSRTNNFYEQYF. The CDR3, as DNA: TGTGCCAGTAGCCGGACAAACAACTTCTACGAGCAGTACTTC.

The chain joins TRBV10-3 to TRBJ2-1, with D possibly matching TRBD2 (6 bases). The CDR3 extends over 12 amino acids. The V end lost 6 bases, the J end lost 7 bases, and 10 bases lay between the germline ends. Germline CDR1 is ENHRY and CDR2 is SYGVKD. CDR3 in amino acids: CAIREGLNEQFF. DNA of the CDR3: TGTGCCATCAGGGAGGGCCTTAATGAGCAGTTCTTC.

This clonotype has ten or more counts. The J gene is TRBJ1-2, the V gene TRBV29-1; 11 bases are a match to TRBD1. The CDR3 covers 14 residues. In germline, CDR1 is SQVTM, CDR2 ANQGSEA. With 7 bases clipped from V and 0 bases from J, the junction kept 4 bases outside the gene matches. CDR3 loop: CSAGQGAANYGYTF. DNA for the CDR3: TGCAGCGCTGGACAGGGGGCCGCTAACTATGGCTACACCTTC.

The chain recombines TRBV19 with TRBJ1-2; D gene unclear. This CDR3 region has 14 residues. Per the germline V gene, CDR1 is LNHDA and CDR2 is SQIVND (reference sequence). Trimming shortened V by 2 bases and J by 7 bases, and 14 bases separated the two germline ends. The CDR3 here is CASSISDRAIGYTF. The CDR3 nucleotides are TGTGCCAGTAGTATATCCGATAGAGCTATTGGCTACACCTTC.

This clonotype appeared many times. The rearrangement joins TRBV7-6 to TRBJ2-7, with unresolved D. With 4 bases removed from V and 6 bases from J, the gap between germline ends came to 10 bases. The CDR3 is made up of 12 amino acids. Germline-derived CDR1 and CDR2 are SGHVS and FNYEAQ. CDR3 coding DNA: TGTGCCAGCAGCTACACCGGCGGCGAGCAGTACTTC. Protein product: CASSYTGGEQYF.

The chain recombines TRBV7-9 with TRBJ1-1, with a weak D call TRBD1 (5 bases). The germline V and J ends were trimmed by 2 bases and 4 bases, with 8 bases remaining between them. The CDR3 loop spans 13 amino acids. Germline assignment: CDR1 SEHNR and CDR2 FQNEAQ (reference sequence). The DNA of the CDR3 is TGTGCCAGCAGCTTATGGGGGGGCACTGAAGCTTTCTTT. It specifies CASSLWGGTEAFF.

This clonotype was picked up a small number of times. The gene calls are TRBV5-4 and TRBJ2-1; weak D call: TRBD2 (7 bases). This CDR3 has 15 residues. The V and J ends lost 1 base and 7 bases respectively, with 15 bases between them. In germline, CDR1 is SGHNT, CDR2 YYREEE (reference sequence). The CDR3 sequence is CASSLIRGAWNEQFF. CDR3 coding DNA: TGTGCCAGCAGCTTGATTCGGGGGGCCTGGAATGAGCAGTTCTTC.

This clonotype was counted only a few times. This chain joins TRBV20-1 and TRBJ2-5; 7 nucleotides align to TRBD2. The CDR3 is 15 amino acids. Germline values: CDR1 DFQATT, CDR2 SNEGSKA (reference sequence). V lost 6 bases, J lost 0 bases, and 10 bases stayed unmatched. The chain's CDR3 is CSATRGGSNQETQYF. CDR3 bases: TGCAGTGCAACCCGGGGCGGGAGTAACCAAGAGACCCAGTACTTC.

There are a few counts of this clonotype. The gene calls are TRBV2 and TRBJ1-1; D is uncertain. CDR1 SNHLY and CDR2 FYNNEI come from the germline V gene. Trimming took 3 bases from V and 2 from J, leaving 10 bases between them. There are 14 residues in the CDR3. DNA of the CDR3: TGTGCCAGCAGTGACGCACGGTCCAACACTGAAGCTTTCTTT. Residues: CASSDARSNTEAFF.

The J gene is TRBJ1-3, the V gene TRBV19; 7 bases fit TRBD1. Germline-derived CDR1 and CDR2 are LNHDA and SQIVND (reference sequence). V was clipped by 1 base and J by 4 bases; unmatched bases: 7. The CDR3 is 16 amino acids. CDR3 protein: CASSIGRGTAGNTIYF. CDR3 DNA: TGTGCCAGTAGTATAGGGAGAGGGACAGCCGGAAACACCATATATTTT.

This chain's CDR3 is CASSPWSAEAFF. In nucleotides, the CDR3 is TGTGCCAGCAGCCCGTGGTCAGCTGAAGCTTTCTTT. The chain joins TRBV7-8 to TRBJ1-1; D gene uncertain. V gave up 5 bases and J gave up 6 bases, with 10 bases separating them. Germline V gene sequence: CDR1 SGHVS, CDR2 FQNEAQ. The CDR3 contains 12 residues.

As to this clonotype: This may come from a read error, since a much larger clone is one base off. The rearrangement links TRBV4-1 to TRBJ1-5; 7 bases are a match to TRBD1. This CDR3 has 15 amino acids. V shed 1 base, J shed 4 bases, and the junction held 4 bases outside the gene matches. The germline V gene encodes CDR1 MGHRA and CDR2 YSYEKL. CDR3 in amino acids: CASSQGRGLNQPQHF. CDR3 DNA sequence: TGCGCCAGCAGCCAAGGCAGGGGGTTAAATCAGCCCCAGCATTTT.

This clonotype was found many times. This rearrangement joins TRBV7-2 to TRBJ2-1; 8 bases are shared with TRBD2. This CDR3 has 15 amino acids. CDR1 is SGHTA and CDR2 is FQGNSA in the germline V gene. J was trimmed by 6 bases and V by 4 bases; bases with no gene match: 8. This CDR3 reads CASSSVPGGSNEQFF. DNA of the CDR3: TGTGCCAGCAGCTCCGTCCCGGGGGGGAGCAATGAGCAGTTCTTC. Together with reference TRBV7-2 and TRBJ2-1, the CDR3 gives the full variable domain: GAGVSQSPSNKVTEKGKDVELRCDPISGHTALYWYRQSLGQGLEFLIYFQGNSAPDKSGLPSDRFSAERTGGSVSTLTIQRTQQEDSAVYLCASSSVPGGSNEQFFGPGTRLTVL.

The chain has TRBV15 and TRBJ1-4; D uncertain. The ends were cut back, 0 bases at V and 3 bases at J, with 14 bases in the middle. Germline CDR1 reads LNHNV; CDR2 reads YYDKDF (reference sequence). This CDR3 region has 17 residues. The CDR3 DNA follows: TGTGCCACCAGCAGAGATGTTCTGGGGAATGCTAATGAAAAACTGTTTTTT. Its translation: CATSRDVLGNANEKLFF.

The chain employs TRBV20-1 and TRBJ2-5; TRBD2 agrees at 10 bases. Germline values: CDR1 DFQATT, CDR2 SNEGSKA (reference sequence). Losses at the gene ends were 6 bases for V and 2 bases for J; bases not matched to a gene: 18. This CDR3 spans 18 amino acids. This chain's CDR3 is CSAEMSSGSPEQQETQYF. CDR3 sequence (DNA): TGCAGTGCCGAGATGTCTAGCGGGAGCCCAGAACAACAAGAGACCCAGTACTTC.

V and J are TRBV7-3 and TRBJ1-1; D gene ambiguous. CDR1 and CDR2 (germline): SGHTA, FQGTGA. The CDR3 extends over 14 amino acids. V lost 2 bases, J lost 5 bases, and 12 bases lay in between. The CDR3 is CASSLARGTTEAFF. The CDR3, as DNA: TGTGCCAGCAGCTTAGCGCGAGGAACAACTGAAGCTTTCTTT.

The chain is built from TRBV7-9 and TRBJ1-2; TRBD1 might be the D (6 bases). Trimming took off 5 bases at V and 6 bases at J, with 16 bases between the two ends. Germline V CDR1 and CDR2: SEHNR, FQNEAQ (reference sequence). The CDR3 extends over 14 amino acids. This CDR3 reads CASSPSTGNHGYTF. The CDR3 region has the DNA TGTGCCAGCAGCCCCTCAACAGGGAATCATGGCTACACCTTC.

This clonotype was counted only a few times. The gene calls are TRBV7-8 and TRBJ1-1; D uncertain. The CDR3 totals 13 residues. CDR1 and CDR2 from the germline V gene are SGHVS and FQNEAQ. V lost 10 bases and J 2 bases, leaving 14 bases between the germline ends. CDR3 residues: CATHRTRNTEAFF. CDR3 nucleotide sequence: TGTGCCACTCACCGGACGCGTAACACTGAAGCTTTCTTT.

The rearrangement links TRBV7-9 to TRBJ2-2, with D unresolved. The V end lost 5 bases, the J end lost 5 bases, and 6 bases lay between the germline ends. The CDR3 totals 12 residues. Germline V lookup: CDR1 SEHNR, CDR2 FQNEAQ (reference sequence). The CDR3 sequence: CASSAQTGELFF. In nucleotides, the CDR3 is TGTGCCAGCAGCGCTCAGACCGGGGAGCTGTTTTTT.

V usage is TRBV4-2 and J usage is TRBJ2-3, with 11 bases fitting TRBD2. V was pared by 3 bases and J by 11 bases, with 13 bases of the junction left unmatched. CDR3 length: 16 amino acids. Germline CDR1 and CDR2: LGHNA and YNFKEQ. The CDR3 DNA reads TGTGCCAGCAGCCAGGCGGCTAGCGGGAGGTACAATGAGCAGTATTTT. The encoded protein is CASSQAASGRYNEQYF.